The source of this T cell receptor (beta chain) is a study of vaccination and CD4 T cells after COVID-19 (dated by TCRdb to 2021 to 2024). As for the study more broadly: Convalescent patients had a positive SARS-CoV-2 result on nasal swab PCR, and of these patients, some 10 had mild disease and one had severe disease. Post-COVID blood samples were collected from convalescent patients a median of roughly 100 days after diagnosis, with a range of roughly 35 to 180 days. A few convalescent patients were sampled both early after vaccination (day 14) and late after vaccination (days 161 to 241). Participants got two doses of the Pfizer-BioNTech BNT162b2 vaccine (n=8) or two doses of the Moderna mRNA-1273 vaccine (n=2). In the convalescent cohort there were six males and four females, among whom were two Hispanic individuals, seven Caucasians, two Asians and one multiracial person. The spike-specific CD4+ TCR repertoire was compared before and after mRNA vaccination in ten to eleven COVID-19 convalescent patients and a handful of infection-naive healthy vaccine recipients. Post-vaccine blood samples were taken a median of approximately 76 days after the second vaccine dose, with a range of about 13 to 250 days. Broad study findings and their caveats: Among convalescent patients, a median roughly 84% of the SARS-CoV-2-reactive clones seen after vaccination appeared only after vaccination, which suggests priming specific to the vaccine. The median count of SARS-CoV-2-reactive clonotypes went up from around 21 after infection to some 38 after vaccination, although the change was not significant. The number of convalescent patients in the study was relatively small, and the study did not examine early timepoints following natural infection. Nearly all vaccine-specific clones in convalescent patients (304 of 307) were mono-reactive for SARS-CoV-2 spike rather than cross-reactive with common cold coronaviruses.

CDR3 length: 11 amino acids, cysteine to phenylalanine. Only the CDR3 region is kept as DNA, spanning 33 bases read in frame from base 1. V loses 8 bases of germline sequence and J loses 7 bases, and the interval between the two ends is 14 bases. CDR1 and CDR2 are drawn from the germline V gene: SQVTM, ANQGSEA. The library was obtained by PCR. The reads were generated on an Illumina iSeq 100. The published analysis was carried out like this. Non-productive sequences were removed, and CDR3s that did not start with C, did not end with F or W, or were shorter than 7 amino acids were discarded. Similarity between CDR3 sequences was evaluated in R version 3.6.1 using Levenshtein distances (stringdist) and unrooted phylogenetic trees (ape). TCRdb trimmed the raw reads at Q25, called clones with MiXCR and kept productive beta chains. Merged by CDR3 protein, the rows form single entries marked with the most common genes and DNA. The V and J calls come from TCRdb's annotation, not from the publication. The sample table shows about 29,000 distinct CDR3 sequences, and about 46% are seen once. 5.5% to 7.5% of the sample rests with the top ten.

Notes on this clonotype: Its cognate antigen has yet to be identified. No much larger clonotype is one base removed from it; base qualities were not supplied.

Read against the paper, the sample's time point label means: late sampling 161 to 241 days after vaccination in a few convalescent patients. The positive SARS-CoV-2 PCR tests of the convalescent patients were dated from March to December 2020, before the Alpha, Beta and Delta variants emerged in the United States. Ficoll-Paque Plus gradient centrifugation was used to isolate PBMCs from whole blood, and the isolated PBMCs were then either used fresh or cryopreserved at -140C. This receptor chain uses TRBV29-1 and TRBJ1-1; TRBD1 is a weak D gene call, 5 bases matching. This TCR came from a human donor who had recovered from COVID-19. The sequenced sample was CD4+ T cells from blood, obtained about 7 months after SARS-CoV-2 vaccination. The nucleotides are TGCAGCTCAGGAGGGGTGGGTGAAGCTTTCTTT. Its coded protein is CSSGGVGEAFF.